One and the same sample provided the 13 T cell receptor beta chains below, sequenced in a study of blood T cells in healthy people across ages. The authors ran a second PCR of 7 to 11 cycles using a sample-barcoded 5' primer and a J-beta primer mix. TCRdb processed the 5' RACE reads anew with MiXCR; each CDR3 protein has one entry. This sample has around 750,000 distinct CDR3 sequences, with around half found just once. Sequences were obtained from blood. The receptors come from a man at least 80 years old in good health.

The chain employs TRBV5-5 and TRBJ2-7; no clear D. V was trimmed by 2 bases and J by 2 bases, leaving 20 bases between them. Per the germline V gene, CDR1 is SGHKS and CDR2 is YYEKEE (reference sequence). The CDR3 length is 17 residues. In nucleotides, the CDR3 is TGTGCCAGCAGCTTATTGGCCGACCGCGGAATCGCCTACGAGCAGTACTTC. It encodes CASSLLADRGIAYEQYF. The complete variable domain, with remaining parts taken from reference TRBV5-5 and TRBJ2-7, reads DAGVTQSPTHLIKTRGQQVTLRCSPISGHKSVSWYQQVLGQGPQFIFQYYEKEERGRGNFPDRFSARQFPNYSSELNVNALLLGDSALYLCASSLLADRGIAYEQYFGPGTRLTVT.

This chain links TRBV21-1 with TRBJ1-5. TRBV21-1 represents a pseudogene. This CDR3 has 11 residues. The CDR3, as DNA: TGTGCCAGCAGCAAAGAGGGGCCCCAGCATTTT. Amino acids: CASSKEGPQHF.

Concerning this clonotype itself: A read error may produce the germline difference seen at one junction end. The chain employs TRBV28 and TRBJ1-6; 7 bases align to TRBD1. The V gene's germline CDR1 is MDHEN and CDR2 SYDVKM. This CDR3 is 14 amino acids long. DNA of the CDR3: TGTGCCAGCAGTCCCCCAGGGGGAAGTTCACCCCCCCACTTT. This encodes CASSPPGGSSPPHF.

CDR3 nucleotide sequence: TGTGCCATCAGTGAACCCAGCTCCTACAATGAGCAGTTCTTC. Its protein is CAISEPSSYNEQFF. This chain joins TRBV10-3 and TRBJ2-1; D uncertain. V shed 3 bases and J shed 0 bases, with 6 bases lying between them. CDR1 and CDR2 from the germline V gene are ENHRY and SYGVKD. This CDR3 contains 14 residues.

The table lists this clonotype with a few counts. The chain combines TRBV28 with TRBJ2-7; D call uncertain. With 10 bases removed from V and 6 bases from J, the gap between germline ends came to 13 bases. Germline CDR1 MDHEN, CDR2 SYDVKM. The CDR3 covers 11 residues. Here the CDR3 reads CATHGWGEQYF. For the CDR3, the DNA is TGTGCCACTCACGGATGGGGCGAGCAGTACTTC.

This clonotype showed up just once. V and J are TRBV24-1 and TRBJ2-7; 8 bases map to TRBD2. The V and J ends lost 0 bases and 7 bases, in that order; junction bases with no gene match: 4. Germline V gene lookup returns CDR1 KGHDR and CDR2 SFDVKD. This CDR3 spans 14 amino acids. In nucleotides, the CDR3 is TGTGCCACCAGTGATTTGGGACTAGCCGATGAGCAGTACTTC. Encoded protein: CATSDLGLADEQYF.

The V call is TRBV5-1, the J call TRBJ1-5; perhaps TRBD1 as D (6 bases). This CDR3 spans 16 amino acids. V was shortened by 2 bases and J by 3 bases, with 15 bases between the two germline ends. Germline values: CDR1 SGHRS, CDR2 YFSETQ. The CDR3 DNA follows: TGCGCCAGCAGCTTAGGGGACAAGGTGACCAATCAGCCCCAGCATTTT. As protein: CASSLGDKVTNQPQHF.

This chain connects TRBV7-2 to TRBJ1-6; 7 bases map to TRBD1. CDR1 is SGHTA, CDR2 FQGNSA, per germline. V dropped 2 bases and J dropped 8; count of bases not matched to a gene: 3. This CDR3 region has 14 residues. The CDR3 nucleotides are TGTGCCAGCAGCTTAAGACAGGGCTATTCACCCCTCCACTTT. Protein sequence: CASSLRQGYSPLHF.

This clonotype was counted at least ten times. The chain combines TRBV18 with TRBJ2-1; D is unclear. The CDR3 totals 16 residues. Trimming pared 0 bases from V and 1 base from J, leaving 10 bases between. Germline lookup yields CDR1 KGHSH and CDR2 LQKENI. The CDR3 nucleotides read TGTGCCAGCTCACCACCGGCGGATCGTTCCTACAATGAGCAGTTCTTC. This translates into CASSPPADRSYNEQFF.

The rearrangement uses TRBV24-1 and TRBJ2-4, with D perhaps matching TRBD2 (6 bases). The last part of the DNA fits TRBJ2-5 better; the J call may be wrong. Germline lookup yields CDR1 KGHDR and CDR2 SFDVKD. There are 16 residues in the CDR3. DNA for the CDR3: TGTGCCACCAGTGATTGGAGGGATAGGGCTCCGGAGACCCAGTACTTC. Residues: CATSDWRDRAPETQYF.

V usage is TRBV7-3 and J usage is TRBJ2-7; 11 nucleotides line up with TRBD1. Near its end, the DNA agrees better with TRBJ2-5, so the J call may be wrong. The CDR3 contains 16 residues. Germline CDR1 and CDR2: SGHTA and FQGTGA. As DNA, the CDR3 is TGTGCCAGCAGCTTAATGGGACAGGGGGTGACAGAGACCCAGTACTTC. Translated, it gives CASSLMGQGVTETQYF.

The V call is TRBV7-9, the J call TRBJ2-2; tentative D call: TRBD2 (5 bases). V gave up 3 bases and J gave up 7 bases, with 12 bases separating them. In germline, CDR1 is SEHNR, CDR2 FQNEAQ (reference sequence). The CDR3 totals 14 residues. The CDR3 here is CASSFGNTGGELFF. The CDR3 DNA is TGTGCCAGCAGCTTCGGGAATACGGGCGGGGAGCTGTTTTTT.

The genes are TRBV28 and TRBJ2-3; 11 bases line up with TRBD2. CDR3 length: 17 amino acids. The germline V gene has CDR1 MDHEN and CDR2 SYDVKM. V lost 5 bases, J lost 2 bases, and 9 bases stayed unmatched. CDR3 residues: CASSPIGTSGDTDTQYF. The CDR3 nucleotides are TGTGCCAGCAGTCCGATCGGGACTAGCGGTGACACAGATACGCAGTATTTT.